The 7 T cell receptor beta chains presented below share a single source sample, sequenced in a study of T-cell reconstitution after alpha-beta-depleted transplantation in children. Preparation of the TCRbeta library involved a method that used unique molecular identifiers. TCRdb re-called the PCR reads with MiXCR, one entry per CDR3 protein. The data show about 190,000 distinct CDR3 sequences, with roughly 7.5% seen just once and around 3% held by the top ten. The material was PBMCs from the stem cell graft donor, obtained from the stem cell graft. These receptors all stem from a human donor who donated a stem cell graft to a child with Wiskott-Aldrich syndrome.

This clonotype was picked up many times. The J gene is TRBJ1-2, the V gene TRBV12-3 or TRBV12-4; the D is unclear. The CDR3 consists of 14 residues. V was shortened by 5 bases and J by 4 bases, with 14 bases between the two germline ends. CDR3 sequence: CASSGRLEGYGYTF. The DNA for the CDR3 is TGTGCCAGCAGTGGGCGGCTTGAGGGCTATGGCTACACCTTC.

This clonotype was counted many times. V gene TRBV27 combines with J gene TRBJ2-1; 11 bases match TRBD1. The V segment lost 4 bases and the J segment 6 bases; nucleotides outside the gene matches: 2. The V gene's germline CDR1 is MNHEY and CDR2 SMNVEV (reference sequence). The CDR3 consists of 14 residues. The CDR3, as DNA: TGTGCCAGCAGTTCTGGGACAGGGGGCAATGAGCAGTTCTTC. Its protein product is CASSSGTGGNEQFF.

This clonotype has at least ten counts. This rearrangement joins TRBV19 to TRBJ1-5, with 9 bases fitting TRBD1. This CDR3 comprises 16 residues. Losses at the gene ends were 4 bases for V and 5 bases for J; bases not matched to a gene: 9. Germline loops: CDR1 LNHDA, CDR2 SQIVND (reference sequence). DNA for the CDR3: TGTGCCAGTAGTAGGACGGACAGGGGTGGTTATCAGCCCCAGCATTTT. This sequence encodes CASSRTDRGGYQPQHF.

This clonotype occurred many times. This chain connects TRBV6-2 or TRBV6-3 to TRBJ2-1; 11 bases are a match to TRBD2. This CDR3 region has 15 residues. In germline, CDR1 is MNHEY, CDR2 SVGEGT. After removal of 4 bases from V and 7 bases from J, the junction contained 6 bases not matched to a gene. The CDR3 loop is CASSWGLAVINEQFF. DNA of the CDR3: TGTGCCAGCAGTTGGGGACTAGCGGTGATAAATGAGCAGTTCTTC.

This rearrangement joins TRBV24-1 to TRBJ2-3, with a possible D match to TRBD2 (5 bases). Trimming took 3 bases from V and 3 from J, leaving 18 bases between them. In germline, CDR1 is KGHDR, CDR2 SFDVKD. The length of the CDR3 is 17 residues. The CDR3 coding sequence is TGTGCCACCAGTGATCCAACAAAGGACGGGATTACAGATACGCAGTATTTT. It is translated as CATSDPTKDGITDTQYF.

Many counts were recorded for this clonotype. Here the CDR3 DNA reads TGTGCCAGCAGCTTAGAGGGGGGCGAGATTTCACCCCTCCACTTT. This sequence encodes CASSLEGGEISPLHF. The V call is TRBV7-2, the J call TRBJ1-6, with D maybe TRBD1 (6 bases). V lost 1 base and J lost 9, with 13 bases in between. This CDR3 spans 15 amino acids. From germline, CDR1 is SGHTA and CDR2 FQGNSA.

In its sample, this clonotype was seen many times. V is TRBV12-3 or TRBV12-4 and J is TRBJ1-6; D call uncertain. The CDR3 loop spans 14 amino acids. Deletions cut 2 bases from V and 7 bases from J, with 9 bases between. CDR3 protein: CASSLKGGNSPLHF. CDR3 DNA sequence: TGTGCCAGCAGTTTAAAAGGCGGGAATTCACCCCTCCACTTT.